This TCR beta chain emerged from a study of blood T cells in healthy people across ages. The study's findings and limits: Versus aged donors, long-lived donors had higher diversity and more naive CD4+ cells. Those diversity estimates obtained from one million T cells were thought to be underestimates.

This CDR3 is 13 amino acids long. Germline V gives CDR1 SGHRS, CDR2 YFSETQ. Deletions cut 5 bases from V and 6 bases from J, with 14 bases between. For the second PCR, which ran for 7 to 11 cycles, a sample-barcoded 5' primer and a J-beta primer mix were used. Every cDNA molecule carried a tag from a template-switch adaptor bearing 12 random nucleotides. TCRdb passed the 5' RACE reads through MiXCR, listing each CDR3 protein once. The sample includes roughly 1.9 million distinct CDR3 sequences, about 39% of them seen just once. A note on this clonotype: The antigen remains undetermined.

Sequencing was carried out using blood. This sequence was found in a human donor in good health. This sequence joins TRBV5-1 and TRBJ1-1; no clear D. CDR3 nucleotides: TGCGCCAGCAGGGACCCCGGAGTGGCTGAAGCTTTCTTT. It translates to CASRDPGVAEAFF.